This TCR beta chain was obtained from a study of blood T cell repertoires in COVID-19. Produced via immunoSEQ multiplex PCR; TCRdb's table is partial and in-frame only. Of a few hundred thousand clones in the sample, approximately 85% were seen once. Germline-derived CDR1 and CDR2 are SGDLS and YYNGEE. This CDR3 spans 15 amino acids. The TCR sequence derives from a woman aged 25 to 39 who had recovered from COVID-19. Specimen: PBMCs or T cells enriched from blood (not recorded which). J is TRBJ2-7 and V is TRBV9, with 14 bases identical to TRBD2. The CDR3 sequence: CPTPQTSGRVYEQYF. CDR3 nucleotides: TGTCCCACCCCCCAGACTAGCGGGAGGGTCTACGAGCAGTACTTC. The entire variable domain, with the rest obtained from reference TRBV9 and TRBJ2-7, is as follows: DSGVTQTPKHLITATGQRVTLRCSPRSGDLSVYWYQQSLDQGLQFLIQYYNGEERAKGNILERFSAQQFPDLHSELNLSSLELGDSALYFCPTPQTSGRVYEQYFGPGTRLTVT.